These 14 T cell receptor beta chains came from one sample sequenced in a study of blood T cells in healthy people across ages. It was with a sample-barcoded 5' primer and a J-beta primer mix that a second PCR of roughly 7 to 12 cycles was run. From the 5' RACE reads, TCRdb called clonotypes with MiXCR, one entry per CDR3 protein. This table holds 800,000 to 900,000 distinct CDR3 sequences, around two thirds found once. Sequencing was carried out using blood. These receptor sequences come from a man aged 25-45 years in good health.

The CDR3 loop reads CASSFRQSRETQYF. The CDR3 DNA is TGTGCCAGCAGCTTCCGACAGTCTCGAGAGACCCAGTACTTC. J is TRBJ2-5 and V is TRBV11-3, with D possibly being TRBD1 (5 bases). In germline, CDR1 is SGHNT, CDR2 YENEEA. V was pared by 3 bases and J by 4 bases, with 12 bases between. The CDR3 covers 14 residues.

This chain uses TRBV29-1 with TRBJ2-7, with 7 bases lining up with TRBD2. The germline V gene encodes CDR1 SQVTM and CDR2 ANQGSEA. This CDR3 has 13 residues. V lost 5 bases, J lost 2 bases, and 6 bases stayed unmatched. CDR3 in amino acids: CSVREGLTYEQYF. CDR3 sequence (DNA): TGCAGCGTTAGGGAGGGACTTACCTACGAGCAGTACTTC.

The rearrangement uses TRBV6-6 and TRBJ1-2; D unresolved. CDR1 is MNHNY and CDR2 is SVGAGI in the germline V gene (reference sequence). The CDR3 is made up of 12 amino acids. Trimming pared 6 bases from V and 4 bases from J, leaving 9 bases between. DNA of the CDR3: TGTGCCAGCAGGGCAAACAGCTATGGCTACACCTTC. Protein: CASRANSYGYTF.

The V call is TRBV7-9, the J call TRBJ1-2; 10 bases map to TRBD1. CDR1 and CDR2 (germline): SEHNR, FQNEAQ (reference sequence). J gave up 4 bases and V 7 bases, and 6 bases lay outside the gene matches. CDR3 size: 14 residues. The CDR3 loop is CASTLGDRGYGYTF. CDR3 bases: TGTGCCAGCACCCTTGGGGACAGGGGCTATGGCTACACCTTC. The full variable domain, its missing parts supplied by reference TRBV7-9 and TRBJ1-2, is DTGVSQNPRHKITKRGQNVTFRCDPISEHNRLYWYRQTLGQGPEFLTYFQNEAQLEKSRLLSDRFSAERPKGSFSTLEIQRTEQGDSAMYLCASTLGDRGYGYTFGSGTRLTVV.

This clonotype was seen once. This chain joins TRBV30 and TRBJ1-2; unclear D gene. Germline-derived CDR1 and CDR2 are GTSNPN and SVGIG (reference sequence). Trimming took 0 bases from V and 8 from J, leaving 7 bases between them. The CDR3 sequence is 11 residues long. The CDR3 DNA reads TGTGCCTGGAGTGTTGGGAGAGGCTACACCTTC. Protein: CAWSVGRGYTF.

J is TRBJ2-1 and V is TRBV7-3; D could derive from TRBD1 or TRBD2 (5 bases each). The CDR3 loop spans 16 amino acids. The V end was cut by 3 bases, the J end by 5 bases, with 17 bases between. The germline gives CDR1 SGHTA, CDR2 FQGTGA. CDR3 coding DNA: TGTGCCAGCAGCTTCTCCTTCACGGGACCAAACAATGAGCAGTTCTTC. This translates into CASSFSFTGPNNEQFF.

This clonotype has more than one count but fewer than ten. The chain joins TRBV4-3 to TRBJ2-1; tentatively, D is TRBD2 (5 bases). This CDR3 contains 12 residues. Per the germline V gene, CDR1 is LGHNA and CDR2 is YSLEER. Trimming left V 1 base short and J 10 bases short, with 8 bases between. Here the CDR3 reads CASSQVRGEQFF. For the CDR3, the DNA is TGCGCCAGCAGCCAAGTTAGAGGGGAGCAGTTCTTC.

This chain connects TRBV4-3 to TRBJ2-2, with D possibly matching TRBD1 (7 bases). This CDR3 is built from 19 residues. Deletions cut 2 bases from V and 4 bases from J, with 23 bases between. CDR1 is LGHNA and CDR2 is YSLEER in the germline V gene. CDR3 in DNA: TGCGCCAGCAGCCAAAATGGGGCAGGGGGAGGCGCGAGCACCGGGGAGCTGTTTTTT. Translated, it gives CASSQNGAGGGASTGELFF.

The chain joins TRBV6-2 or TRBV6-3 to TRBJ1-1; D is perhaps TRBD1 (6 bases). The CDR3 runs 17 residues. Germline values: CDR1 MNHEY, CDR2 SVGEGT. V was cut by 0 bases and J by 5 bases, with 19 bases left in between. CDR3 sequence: CASSYSRGRLEGTEAFF. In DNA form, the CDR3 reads TGTGCCAGCAGTTACTCCCGGGGGCGCCTGGAGGGAACTGAAGCTTTCTTT.

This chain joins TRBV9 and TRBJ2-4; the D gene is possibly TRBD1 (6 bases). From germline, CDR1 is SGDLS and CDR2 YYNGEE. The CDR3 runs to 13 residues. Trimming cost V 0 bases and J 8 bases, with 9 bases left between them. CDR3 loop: CASSVGTAHIQYF. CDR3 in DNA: TGTGCCAGCAGCGTAGGGACAGCGCACATTCAGTACTTC. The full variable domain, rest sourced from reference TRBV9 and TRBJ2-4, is DSGVTQTPKHLITATGQRVTLRCSPRSGDLSVYWYQQSLDQGLQFLIQYYNGEERAKGNILERFSAQQFPDLHSELNLSSLELGDSALYFCASSVGTAHIQYFGAGTRLSVL.

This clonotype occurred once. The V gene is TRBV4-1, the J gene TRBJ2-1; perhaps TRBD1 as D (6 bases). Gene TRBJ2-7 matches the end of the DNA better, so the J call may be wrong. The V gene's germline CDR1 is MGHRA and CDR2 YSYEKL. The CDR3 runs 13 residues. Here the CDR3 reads CASSREQGYEQYF. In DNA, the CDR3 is TGCGCCAGCAGTCGGGAACAGGGCTACGAGCAGTACTTC.

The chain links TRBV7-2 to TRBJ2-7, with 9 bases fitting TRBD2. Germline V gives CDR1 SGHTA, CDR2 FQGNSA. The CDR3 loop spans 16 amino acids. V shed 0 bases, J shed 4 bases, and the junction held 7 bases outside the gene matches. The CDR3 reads CASSLANSGGIYEQYF. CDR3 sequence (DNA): TGTGCCAGCAGCTTAGCGAACAGCGGGGGGATTTACGAGCAGTACTTC.

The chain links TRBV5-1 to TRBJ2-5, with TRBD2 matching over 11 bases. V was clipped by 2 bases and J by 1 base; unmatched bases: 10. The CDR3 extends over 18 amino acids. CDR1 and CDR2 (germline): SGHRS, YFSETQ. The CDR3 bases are TGCGCCAGCAGCTTAACGCGACTAGCGGGGAACCCCCAAGAGACCCAGTACTTC. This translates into CASSLTRLAGNPQETQYF.

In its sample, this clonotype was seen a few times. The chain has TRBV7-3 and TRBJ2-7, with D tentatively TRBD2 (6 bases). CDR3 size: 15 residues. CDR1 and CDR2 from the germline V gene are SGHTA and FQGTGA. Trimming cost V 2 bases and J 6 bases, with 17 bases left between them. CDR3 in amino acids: CASSLGPGRTTEQYF. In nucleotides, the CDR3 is TGTGCCAGCAGCTTAGGGCCAGGGAGGACTACCGAGCAGTACTTC.